A selection of T cell receptor beta chains follows, all from one sample in a study of blood T cell repertoires in COVID-19. Sequencing used immunoSEQ multiplex PCR; TCRdb keeps in-frame clones, though not all of them. The table includes some 110,000 clones, over 80% detected once. The sample consisted of peripheral blood. These receptor sequences come from a woman in her 70s with acute or convalescent COVID-19. Each CDR3 is given without its conserved first and last residue. Fields, in order: V gene, J gene, clone size, CDR3 protein. Clone size is stated in some rows and not others, as once, few, many or a class when expanded.

>TRBV5-4|TRBJ2-6|-
ASSWDRLNSGANVLT
>TRBV12-5|TRBJ2-1|-
ASEGQLNNEQF
>TRBV6-5|TRBJ2-5|-
ASSSFGLKETQY
>TRBV6-6|TRBJ1-3|-
ASNSAGGGGNTIY
>TRBV20-1|TRBJ2-7|-
SATRDEQY
>TRBV6-5|TRBJ2-5|once
ASGAARETQY
>TRBV7-9|TRBJ1-1|-
ASSPRSTGWQGTEAF
>TRBV2|TRBJ1-5|-
ASSRTGTRSNQPQH
>TRBV24-1|TRBJ1-1|-
ATSPTGMNTEAF
>TRBV12-3/TRBV12-4|TRBJ1-5|-
ASSFPQGPQH
>TRBV18|TRBJ2-1|-
ASSRQLAGGLGNEQF
>TRBV6-5|TRBJ2-7|-
ASPGHSYEQY
>TRBV6-5|TRBJ2-2|-
ASSLAGGTGELF
>TRBV5-1|TRBJ2-3|-
ASSLVSGRKADTQY